Detailed here is one T cell receptor beta chain. This sample was taken from a study of blood T cell repertoires in COVID-19. Study-wide context: T cells, B-cell-depleted T cells, or PBMCs supplied cDNA or gDNA.

Deletions cut 6 bases from V and 2 bases from J, with 16 bases between. CDR1 and CDR2 from the germline V gene are MNHEY and SVGAGI. CDR3 length: 15 amino acids. Assay: immunoSEQ multiplex PCR; the TCRdb copy retains only in-frame clones and omits some. The repertoire holds about 190,000 clones, with 87% as singletons. The J gene is TRBJ1-1, the V gene TRBV6-5; D is possibly TRBD1 (6 bases). Sequenced material: peripheral blood. The TCR originated in a woman between 65 and 79 years old with COVID-19, enrolled during active disease. CDR3 nucleotides: TGTGCCAGCAGCAGACAGGACGGTGGAAACACTGAAGCTTTCTTT. Translated, it gives CASSRQDGGNTEAFF.